This TCR beta chain derives from a study of blood T cell repertoires in COVID-19. Study summary: Samples came from the United States, Italy and Spain, spanning acute and convalescent COVID-19. T cells, B-cell-depleted T cells, or PBMCs provided the cDNA or gDNA that served as material.

The CDR3 is made up of 15 amino acids. J was trimmed by 4 bases and V by 1 base; bases with no gene match: 7. CDR1 is GTSNPN and CDR2 is SVGIG in the germline V gene (reference sequence). In the authors' methods: Amplified reference gene primers provided the basis for estimating nucleated cell counts. Repertoires were generated with immunoSEQ multiplex PCR, while TCRdb's copy carries only in-frame clones and drops some. That table is the source of V, J and clone size, and D and trimming were worked out from the DNA. The table has around 190,000 clones, roughly four fifths seen once. Specimen: PBMCs or T cells enriched from blood (not recorded which). This TCR was recovered from a man aged 35 to 55 who had recovered from COVID-19. This chain links TRBV30 with TRBJ1-5, with 7 nucleotides matching TRBD1. Here the CDR3 DNA reads TGTGCCTGGAGTGGACAGGGTCTTGGGAATCAGCCCCAGCATTTT. Its protein product is CAWSGQGLGNQPQHF.